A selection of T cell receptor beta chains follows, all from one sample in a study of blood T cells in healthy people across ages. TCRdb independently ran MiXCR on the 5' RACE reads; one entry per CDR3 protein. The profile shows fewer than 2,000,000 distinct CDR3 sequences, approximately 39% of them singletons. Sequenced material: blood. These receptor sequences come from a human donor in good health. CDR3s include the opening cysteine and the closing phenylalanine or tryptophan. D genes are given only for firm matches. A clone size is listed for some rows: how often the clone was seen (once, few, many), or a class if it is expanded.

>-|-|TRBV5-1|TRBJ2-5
CASSSRLGSYQETQYF
TGCGCCAGCAGCTCCAGACTAGGATCGTACCAAGAGACCCAGTACTTC
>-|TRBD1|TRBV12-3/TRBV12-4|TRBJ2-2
CASIPWVTGRELFDGELFF
TGTGCCAGCATCCCTTGGGTGACAGGGAGAGAACTATTTGACGGGGAGCTGTTTTTT
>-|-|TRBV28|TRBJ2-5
CASSSLAAPQETQYF
TGTGCCAGCAGTTCCCTGGCCGCGCCTCAAGAGACCCAGTACTTC
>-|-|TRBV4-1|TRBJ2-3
CASSPRQYKGSDTQYF
TGCGCCAGCAGCCCAAGACAGTATAAAGGATCAGATACGCAGTATTTT
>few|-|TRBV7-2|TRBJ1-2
CASSIGWQSYGYTF
TGTGCCAGCAGCATTGGGTGGCAGAGCTATGGCTACACCTTC
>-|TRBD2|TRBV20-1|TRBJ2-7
CSALSGGASYEQYF
TGCAGTGCTCTCAGCGGGGGGGCGTCCTACGAGCAGTACTTC
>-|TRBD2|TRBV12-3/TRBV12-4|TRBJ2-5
CASSLDAVAGGRETQYF
TGTGCCAGCAGTTTAGATGCGGTAGCGGGGGGCCGAGAGACCCAGTACTTC
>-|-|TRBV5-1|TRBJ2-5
CASSLPTGQTQYF
TGCGCCAGCAGCCTCCCGACGGGGCAGACCCAGTACTTC
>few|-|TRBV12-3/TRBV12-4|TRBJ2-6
CASSSSRSGGDYSGANALTF
-
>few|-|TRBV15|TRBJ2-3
CATSIFLSLADTQYF
TGTGCCACCAGCATTTTTCTATCTCTGGCAGATACGCAGTATTTT
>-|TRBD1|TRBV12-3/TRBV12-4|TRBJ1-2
CASSSPGQGALIYGYTF
TGTGCCAGCAGTTCTCCGGGACAGGGGGCTCTAATATATGGCTACACCTTC
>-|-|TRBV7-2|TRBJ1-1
CASSPGSWANTEAFF
TGTGCCAGCAGCCCGGGATCTTGGGCGAACACTGAAGCTTTCTTT
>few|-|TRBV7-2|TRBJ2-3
CASSPSVFTDTQYF
TGTGCCAGCAGCCCTTCGGTCTTCACAGATACGCAGTATTTT
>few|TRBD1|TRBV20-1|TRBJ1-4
CSARQGASSDEKLFF
TGCAGTGCTCGACAGGGGGCAAGCTCGGATGAAAAACTGTTTTTT
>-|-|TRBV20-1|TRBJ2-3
CSATTQGSTDTQYF
TGCAGTGCTACGACTCAGGGGAGCACAGATACGCAGTATTTT
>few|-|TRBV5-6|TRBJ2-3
CASSTTGSFADTQYF
TGTGCCAGCAGCACAACAGGGTCTTTCGCAGATACGCAGTATTTT